The T cell receptor beta chain under discussion was sequenced for a study of prognosis after radiotherapy for stage I lung cancer. Multiplex PCR, run in two rounds, amplified TCR beta CDR3 from genomic DNA. First-round PCR used primers specific to each TRBV and TRBJ gene. One entry per CDR3 protein results from TCRdb running MiXCR on the multiplex PCR reads. Of roughly 38,000 distinct CDR3 sequences listed, approximately 24% are singletons. This clonotype occurred many times. V was cut by 4 bases and J by 12 bases, with 18 bases left in between. This CDR3 region has 13 residues. Germline V gene sequence: CDR1 SGHDN, CDR2 FVKESK.

The TCR comes from a donor older than 45 with non-small cell lung cancer. V and J are TRBV14 and TRBJ1-2; D is uncertain. This material consisted of PBMCs, taken before or after stereotactic body radiation therapy (not recorded which). The CDR3 region has the DNA TGTGCCAGCAGCCCCTTTCAAGCGGGGTACCACACCTTC. Its translation: CASSPFQAGYHTF.